This T cell receptor beta chain derives from a study of ipilimumab plus nivolumab after autologous stem cell transplantation. Study information: Both relapsed and primary refractory DLBCL were included.

V lost 0 bases, J lost 1 base, and 12 bases lay in between. Per germline, CDR1 SGHNT and CDR2 YYREEE (reference sequence). The CDR3 totals 16 residues. Measured with immunoSEQ multiplex PCR; TCRdb has only the in-frame clones, and not every one. The repertoire has tens of thousands of clones, about 83% of them found once; the top ten carry about 2.2%. The rearrangement links TRBV5-4 to TRBJ2-3; possibly TRBD2 for D (6 bases). Source: PBMCs, taken in a trial of ipilimumab plus nivolumab as post-transplant consolidation. This clonotype was obtained from a male donor with diffuse large B-cell lymphoma. The chain's CDR3 is CASSLGGVAGTDTQYF. The CDR3 DNA follows: TGTGCCAGCAGCTTGGGGGGGGTTGCCGGCACAGATACGCAGTATTTT.